The T cell receptor (beta chain) under discussion was sequenced for a study of T cell responses to AZD1222 COVID-19 vaccine. Findings of the study overall: Possibly, clonal diversity was underestimated; donors were largely white British and included more females. Seropositive status at baseline applied to only a handful of AZD1222 recipients. Spike-specific TCR repertoires showed rising breadth and depth after two AZD1222 doses.

Second doses were pooled across both intervals (about 4 or about 12 weeks). Regarding this clone: What it binds is unknown.

The table came from immunoSEQ multiplex PCR; TCRdb's copy has only in-frame clones and leaves some out. This sample has 250,000 to 300,000 clones, with roughly 93% found just once. This material consisted of peripheral blood, taken 28 days after the second AZD1222 dose. This receptor was taken from an adult who received the AZD1222 COVID-19 vaccine.

CDR3: CASSFSGSFDEQYF. CDR3 coding DNA: TGCGCCAGCAGCTTTAGCGGGAGTTTTGACGAGCAGTACTTC. This chain links TRBV5-1 with TRBJ2-7; 9 positions match TRBD2. The germline CDR1 and CDR2 sequences are SGHRS and YFSETQ. With 2 bases clipped from V and 5 bases from J, the junction kept 5 bases outside the gene matches. The CDR3 has 14 residues.